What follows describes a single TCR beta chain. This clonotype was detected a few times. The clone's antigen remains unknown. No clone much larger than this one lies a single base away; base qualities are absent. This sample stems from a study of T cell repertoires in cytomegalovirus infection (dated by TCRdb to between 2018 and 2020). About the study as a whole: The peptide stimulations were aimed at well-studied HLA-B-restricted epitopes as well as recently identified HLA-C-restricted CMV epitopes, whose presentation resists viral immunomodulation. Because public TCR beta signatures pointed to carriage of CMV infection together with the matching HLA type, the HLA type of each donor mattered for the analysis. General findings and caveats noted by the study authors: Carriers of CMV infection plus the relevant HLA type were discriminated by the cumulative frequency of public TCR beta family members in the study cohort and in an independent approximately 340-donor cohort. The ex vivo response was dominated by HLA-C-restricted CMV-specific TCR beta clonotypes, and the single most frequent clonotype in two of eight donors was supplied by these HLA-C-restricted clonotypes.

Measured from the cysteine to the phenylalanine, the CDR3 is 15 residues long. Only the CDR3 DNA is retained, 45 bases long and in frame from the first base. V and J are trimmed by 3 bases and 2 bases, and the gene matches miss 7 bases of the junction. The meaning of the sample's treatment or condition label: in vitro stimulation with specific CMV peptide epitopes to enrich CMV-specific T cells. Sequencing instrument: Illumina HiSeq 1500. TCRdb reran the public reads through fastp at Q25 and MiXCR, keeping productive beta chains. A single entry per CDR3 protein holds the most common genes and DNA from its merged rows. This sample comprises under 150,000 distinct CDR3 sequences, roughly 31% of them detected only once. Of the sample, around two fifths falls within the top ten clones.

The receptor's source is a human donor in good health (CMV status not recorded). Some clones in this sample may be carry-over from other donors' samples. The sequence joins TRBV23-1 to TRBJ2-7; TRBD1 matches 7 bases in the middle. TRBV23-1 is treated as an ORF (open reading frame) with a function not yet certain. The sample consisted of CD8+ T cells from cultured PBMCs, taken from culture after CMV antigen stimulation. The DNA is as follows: TGCGCCAGCAGTCACTTCCGGGACAGAACCTACGAGCAGTACTTC. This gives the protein CASSHFRDRTYEQYF.